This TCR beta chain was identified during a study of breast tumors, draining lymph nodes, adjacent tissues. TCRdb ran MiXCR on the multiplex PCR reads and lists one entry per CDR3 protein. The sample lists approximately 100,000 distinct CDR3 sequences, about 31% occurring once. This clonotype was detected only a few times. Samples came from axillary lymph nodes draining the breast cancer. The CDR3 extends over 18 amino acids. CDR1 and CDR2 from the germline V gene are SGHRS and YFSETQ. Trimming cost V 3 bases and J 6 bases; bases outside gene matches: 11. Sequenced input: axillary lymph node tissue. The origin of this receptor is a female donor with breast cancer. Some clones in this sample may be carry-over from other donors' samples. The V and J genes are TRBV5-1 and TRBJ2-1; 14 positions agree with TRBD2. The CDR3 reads CASSSGTSGSLSRNEQFF. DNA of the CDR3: TGCGCCAGCAGCTCGGGGACTAGCGGGAGCCTGTCTCGCAATGAGCAGTTCTTC.